This T cell receptor beta chain was recovered during a study of T-cell reconstitution after alpha-beta-depleted transplantation in children. Trimming took 5 bases from V and 4 from J; bases not matched to a gene: 5. CDR3 length: 14 amino acids. Per germline, CDR1 SEHNR and CDR2 FQNEAQ (reference sequence). The authors prepared the TCRbeta library with unique molecular identifiers. One entry per CDR3 protein, called by TCRdb with MiXCR from the PCR reads. This sample carries 550,000 to 800,000 distinct CDR3 sequences, under 15% of them seen once, and the ten largest clones take 0.79%. The TCR originated in a girl aged 2-10 years with congenital amegakaryocytic thrombocytopenia, due to receive a stem cell transplant. Sequences were derived from PBMCs, sampled before TCRalphabeta/CD19-depleted stem cell transplant. J is TRBJ1-2 and V is TRBV7-9, with 9 bases lining up with TRBD1. The chain's CDR3 is CASSHRDRAYGYTF. CDR3 DNA sequence: TGTGCCAGCAGCCACAGGGACAGGGCCTATGGCTACACCTTC.